This TCR beta chain was obtained from a study of cytomegalovirus exposure and HLA in healthy donors. Broader study findings: Most CMV-associated TCR beta chains appeared HLA-restricted in a later analysis. A later analysis showed that HLA-associated TCR beta chains had undergone more clonal expansion than equally common others. Listed as cytomegalovirus-associated were approximately 160 TCR beta chains. Per published reports, the classifier diagnosed cytomegalovirus status with high specificity and sensitivity.

Points on this clone: The antigen is unknown.

PCR used 60 Vbeta primers and 13 Jbeta primers. Sequencing used immunoSEQ multiplex PCR; TCRdb keeps in-frame clones, though not all of them. The sample gives some 170,000 clones, 71% of which show up once; approximately 2.5% is in the top ten. Source material: PBMCs. The source is a woman under 40 in good health and CMV-seronegative.

The CDR3 loop reads CASSIQGASEQYF. The DNA for the CDR3 is TGTGCCAGTAGTATCCAGGGGGCCTCCGAGCAGTACTTC. The rearrangement joins TRBV19 to TRBJ2-7; 8 bases align to TRBD1. This CDR3 spans 13 amino acids. V lost 3 bases to trimming and J lost 6 bases; unmatched junction nucleotides: 4. CDR1 is LNHDA, CDR2 SQIVND, per germline (reference sequence).